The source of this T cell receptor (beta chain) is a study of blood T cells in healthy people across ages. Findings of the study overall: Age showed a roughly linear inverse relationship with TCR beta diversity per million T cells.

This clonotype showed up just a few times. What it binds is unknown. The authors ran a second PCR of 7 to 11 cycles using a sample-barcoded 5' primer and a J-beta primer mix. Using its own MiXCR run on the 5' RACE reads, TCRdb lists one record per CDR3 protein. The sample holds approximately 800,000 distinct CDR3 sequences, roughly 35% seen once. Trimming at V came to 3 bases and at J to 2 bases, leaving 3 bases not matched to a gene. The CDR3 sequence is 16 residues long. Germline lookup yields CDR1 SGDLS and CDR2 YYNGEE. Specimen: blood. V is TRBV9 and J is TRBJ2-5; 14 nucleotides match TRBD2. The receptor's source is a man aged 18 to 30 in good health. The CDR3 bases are TGTGCCAGCAGCGCCGGGACTAGCGGGGGACAAGAGACCCAGTACTTC. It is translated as CASSAGTSGGQETQYF.